One and the same sample provided the 19 T cell receptor delta chains below, sequenced in a study of γδ T cells in repeated Plasmodium falciparum infection. Gammadelta T cells were flow-sorted from PBMC into Vgamma9/Vdelta2+ and Vdelta2-negative populations for bulk analysis. TCRdb reanalysed the multiplex PCR reads with CATT. The data show 80,000 to 95,000 delta-chain clones, with 1.4% seen just once and around 8.3% held by the top ten. The sample consisted of gamma-delta T cells from blood. The receptors here all came from a pool of human donors (malaria-infected and uninfected, not separated).

Notes on this clone: The mismatch at residues 5 and 16 between this DNA's translation and the TCRdb protein of a much larger clone likely reflects a read error; the protein shown is translated from the DNA. J is TRDJ1 and V is TRDV1; 9 bases agree with TRDD3. The CDR3 is 25 residues long. Germline lookup yields CDR1 TSWWSYY and CDR2 QGS. Unmatched junction bases numbered 36, after V lost 3 bases and J lost 4 bases. The CDR3 protein is CALGDLTIMGPSSDTWGYAGDKLIF. The CDR3 nucleotides read TGTGCTCTTGGGGATCTAACTATTATGGGGCCTTCCTCGGATACTTGGGGATACGCAGGCGATAAACTCATCTTT.

Turning to this clone: TCRdb lists the protein of a much larger clone for this DNA, which differs at residue 11, so this is likely a read error; the protein given here is translated from the DNA itself. The chain uses TRDV1 and TRDJ1, with 9 bases lining up with TRDD3. This CDR3 comprises 15 residues. Per the germline V gene, CDR1 is TSWWSYY and CDR2 is QGS. CDR3 protein: CALGEVLGDTGKLIF. CDR3 in DNA: TGTGCTCTTGGGGAGGTACTGGGGGACACCGGTAAACTCATCTTT.

For this clone: The protein held in TCRdb is that of a much larger clone and does not match this DNA's translation at residue 17, likely because of a read error; the protein shown is translated from the DNA. The J gene went uncalled, whereas the V gene is TRDV2; TRDD3 is taken as the D call from the table, unchecked against the DNA. This CDR3 comprises 18 residues. Germline V CDR1 and CDR2: GEAIGNYY, EKD. CDR3 amino acids: CACDLLNSPGGYEDKLTF. CDR3 nucleotide sequence: TGTGCCTGTGACCTCTTAAATTCTCCTGGGGGATACGAAGATAAACTCACCTTT.

Of note for this clone: It is likely a read error: a sequence one base away is far more abundant. Distinct nucleotide sequences in the sample also encode this CDR3. This chain joins TRDV2 and TRDJ1; D is unclear. The CDR3 loop spans 14 amino acids. The ends were cut back, 2 bases at V and 3 bases at J, with 12 bases in the middle. The V gene's germline CDR1 is GEAIGNYY and CDR2 EKD. The CDR3 loop is CACDSVGYSDKLIF. The DNA for the CDR3 is TGTGCCTGTGACAGCGTGGGTTACTCCGATAAACTCATCTTT.

This clone has at least ten counts. The chain links TRDV2 to TRDJ1; D gene unclear. This CDR3 spans 15 amino acids. V lost 3 bases to trimming and J lost 5 bases, with 18 bases between them. CDR1 and CDR2 (germline): GEAIGNYY, EKD. The CDR3 region is CACDGVPSKGDKLIF. In DNA, the CDR3 is TGTGCCTGTGACGGGGTACCCAGTAAGGGAGATAAACTCATCTTT.

This clone was picked up one time. The chain recombines TRDV1 with TRDJ1, with TRDD3 matching over 13 bases. The J gene, missing from TCRdb, was assigned here through DNA to germline matching. This CDR3 has 16 amino acids. The V segment lost 5 bases and the J segment 8 bases; nucleotides outside the gene matches: 11. CDR1 TSWWSYY and CDR2 QGS come from the germline V gene. CDR3 amino acids: CALGNNWGIRKQKLIF. CDR3 nucleotides: TGTGCTCTTGGGAATAACTGGGGGATACGCAAACAGAAACTCATCTTT.

In this sample, this clone turned up many times. This chain uses TRDV1 with TRDJ1; 9 bases are a match to TRDD2. No J gene was available from TCRdb, and it was assigned here by a germline match of the DNA. Trimming cost V 0 bases and J 3 bases; bases outside gene matches: 11. Germline V gene lookup returns CDR1 TSWWSYY and CDR2 QGS. This CDR3 region has 18 residues. The CDR3 is CALGELGLPTITADKLIF. CDR3 DNA sequence: TGTGCTCTTGGGGAACTAGGCCTTCCTACGATAACGGCCGATAAACTCATCTTT.

This clone was counted ten times or more. The chain is built from TRDV1 and TRDJ1, with a weak D call TRDD2 (8 bases). CDR1 is TSWWSYY, CDR2 QGS, per germline. The CDR3 sequence is 22 residues long. V lost 2 bases to trimming and J lost 1 base, with 32 bases between them. The CDR3 bases are TGTGCTCTTGGGGAAGTTCCCCCCTTCCTAGATTGCGCCTGGGGGCGCACCGATAAACTCATCTTT. This encodes CALGEVPPFLDCAWGRTDKLIF.

This clone was counted a few times. The protein TCRdb lists belongs to a much larger clone and differs from this DNA's translation at residue 9, which points to a read error; the protein shown is made from the DNA. The CDR3 spells CACDRLGVEWDTDKLIF. The CDR3 coding sequence is TGTGCCTGTGATCGCCTTGGGGTGGAGTGGGACACCGATAAACTCATCTTT. J is TRDJ1 and V is TRDV2, with D possibly being TRDD3 (5 bases). TCRdb carries no J gene annotation; the J gene was assigned here by matching the DNA with germline. The CDR3 totals 17 residues. Germline V gene sequence: CDR1 GEAIGNYY, CDR2 EKD. V gave up 4 bases and J gave up 0 bases, with 20 bases separating them.

This clone appeared a few times. This likely traces to a read error, being one base from a far larger clone. At the DNA level, this CDR3 is encoded by other sequences in the same sample as well. The CDR3 DNA follows: TGTGCTCTTGGGGAACTAGGATTGCCTTTGAACTCCCTTAGCCTTGGGGATCCCTCCCCTAAACTCATCTTT. Its protein is CALGELGLPLNSLSLGDPSPKLIF. The chain employs TRDV1 and TRDJ1; D perhaps matches TRDD3 (6 bases). The J gene, absent from TCRdb, was called here by matching the DNA to germline. The germline gives CDR1 TSWWSYY, CDR2 QGS. V gave up 0 bases and J gave up 7 bases, with 42 bases separating them. The CDR3 has 24 amino acids.

This clone has ten or more counts. V and J are TRDV1 and TRDJ1; D gene uncertain. Deletions cut 6 bases from V and 0 bases from J, with 14 bases between. This CDR3 comprises 15 residues. The V gene's germline CDR1 is TSWWSYY and CDR2 QGS. In nucleotides, the CDR3 is TGTGCTCTTGGTGCCTCCCCTATAAACACCGATAAACTCATCTTT. Amino acid sequence: CALGASPINTDKLIF.

V is TRDV1 and J is TRDJ1; 7 bases fit TRDD3. TCRdb does not report a J gene; here it was assigned by matching the DNA to germline references. The V gene end was trimmed by 0 bases and the J gene end by 1 base; junction bases not matched to a gene: 11. Germline loops: CDR1 TSWWSYY, CDR2 QGS. The CDR3 has 18 residues. The DNA for the CDR3 is TGTGCTCTTGGGGAACTGGGAGAGGCTGGGGGTTTCACCGATAAACTCATCTTT. Encoded protein: CALGELGEAGGFTDKLIF.

Details on this clone: A read error likely explains this, since a far larger clone differs by one base. In the same sample, other DNA sequences code for this CDR3. The gene calls are TRDV1 and TRDJ1; 8 nucleotides align to TRDD2. TCRdb is silent on the J gene; assignment here came from matching the DNA to germline. This CDR3 has 23 amino acids. V trimming: 0 bases; J trimming: 0 bases; junction bases outside the gene matches: 24. Germline V CDR1 and CDR2: TSWWSYY, QGS. The CDR3 bases are TGTGCTCTTGGGGAACTCAAAATCTTCCTACTGACCCCAGGGATCATGTACACCGATAAACTCATCTTT. Translated, it gives CALGELKIFLLTPGIMYTDKLIF.

This clone appeared a few times. The mismatch at residue 9 between this DNA's translation and the TCRdb protein of a much larger clone likely reflects a read error; the protein shown is translated from the DNA. The chain employs TRDV2 and TRDJ1; D is unresolved. TCRdb carries no J gene annotation; the J gene was assigned here by matching the DNA with germline. Germline values: CDR1 GEAIGNYY, CDR2 EKD. This CDR3 has 17 amino acids. The V and J ends lost 3 bases and 3 bases respectively, with 22 bases between them. The CDR3 region is CACDALTTRRPADKLIF. The CDR3 region has the DNA TGTGCCTGTGACGCGTTAACTACTCGGCGCCCGGCCGATAAACTCATCTTT.

To note about this clone: The protein TCRdb gives is from a much larger clone and does not agree with this DNA's translation at residue 16, likely a read error; the protein shown here comes from the DNA. A V gene of TRDV3 was called, but no J gene was assigned; whether TRDD3, the table's D call, matches the DNA was not checked. CDR1 and CDR2 (germline): TVYSNPD, GDNSRS (reference sequence). The CDR3 covers 18 residues. The CDR3 DNA reads TGTGCCTACGGTACCCACTTCCGAACGGGGGGCCGACCGGTTAAACCCATCTTT. It specifies CAYGTHFRTGGRPVKPIF.

This clone appeared a few times. TCRdb records a much larger clone's protein for this DNA, with a difference at residue 15 that likely arises from a read error; the protein given is the translation of the DNA. The chain employs TRDV1 and TRDJ1; 7 bases are shared with TRDD2. Germline matching of the DNA provided the J gene here, since TCRdb leaves it blank. V shed 3 bases and J 3 bases; nucleotides not matched to a gene: 34. Germline CDR1 reads TSWWSYY; CDR2 reads QGS. The CDR3 length is 24 residues. The DNA of the CDR3 is TGTGCTCTTGGGGAGTACCCGTTCCTACCGGCACTGAGGGGGGGTACGCAAAATTCCGATAAACTCATCTTT. This gives the protein CALGEYPFLPALRGGTQNSDKLIF.

In this sample, this clone turned up a few times. Given a far larger clone just one base away, this is likely a sequencing read error. Other DNA sequences of this sample code for an identical CDR3. The chain employs TRDV2 and TRDJ1, with a weak D call TRDD1 (6 bases). The J gene is absent in TCRdb and was assigned here via DNA matching to germline. Germline V gene data show CDR1 as GEAIGNYY and CDR2 as EKD. This CDR3 is built from 14 residues. V gave up 4 bases and J gave up 0 bases, with 11 bases separating them. CDR3 residues: CACDGIVNTDKLIF. In DNA form, the CDR3 reads TGTGCCTGTGATGGAATAGTTAACACCGATAAACTCATCTTT.

In the case of this clone: TCRdb's entry gives the protein of a much larger clone, which mismatches this DNA's translation at residues 7 and 14, likely from a read error; the protein reported here is translated from the DNA. The genes are TRDV3 and TRDJ1; D gene unclear. CDR3 length: 15 residues. Germline CDR1 is TVYSNPD and CDR2 is GDNSRS (reference sequence). CDR3 sequence: CAFRVLSGYTDKLTF. CDR3 DNA: TGTGCCTTCCGAGTCTTATCTGGTTACACCGATAAACTCACCTTT.

For this clone: This likely stems from a read error, as it lies one base from a far larger clone. Other DNA sequences from this sample encode an identical CDR3 as well. The V call is TRDV1, the J call TRDJ1; no reliable D call. Here the J gene came from matching the DNA to germline, since TCRdb omits it. Looked up from germline, CDR1 is TSWWSYY and CDR2 is QGS. V was pared by 4 bases and J by 5 bases, with 17 bases between. The CDR3 is 15 amino acids. CDR3 bases: TGTGCTCTTGGGGGGCCCGGCGGGGTGACTGATAAACTCATCTTT. This encodes CALGGPGGVTDKLIF.